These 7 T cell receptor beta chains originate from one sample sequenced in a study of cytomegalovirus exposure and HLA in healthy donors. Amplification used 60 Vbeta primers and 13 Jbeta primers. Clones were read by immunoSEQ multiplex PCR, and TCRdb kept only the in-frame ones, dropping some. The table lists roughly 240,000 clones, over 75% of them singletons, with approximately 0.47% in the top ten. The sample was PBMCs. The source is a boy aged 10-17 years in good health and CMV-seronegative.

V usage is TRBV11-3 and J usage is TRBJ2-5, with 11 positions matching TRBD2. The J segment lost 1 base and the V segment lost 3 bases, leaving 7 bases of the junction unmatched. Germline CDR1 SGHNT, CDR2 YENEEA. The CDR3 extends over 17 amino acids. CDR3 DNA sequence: TGTGCCAGCAGCTTTGGGCTAGCGGGGGGCCTCCAAGAGACCCAGTACTTC. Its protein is CASSFGLAGGLQETQYF.

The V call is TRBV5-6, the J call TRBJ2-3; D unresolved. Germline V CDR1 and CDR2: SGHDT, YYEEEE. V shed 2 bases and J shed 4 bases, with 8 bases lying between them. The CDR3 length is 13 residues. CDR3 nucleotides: TGTGCCAGCAGCTTTGGCCGGGCAGATACGCAGTATTTT. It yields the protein CASSFGRADTQYF. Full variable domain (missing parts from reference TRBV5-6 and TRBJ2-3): DAGVTQSPTHLIKTRGQQVTLRCSPKSGHDTVSWYQQALGQGPQFIFQYYEEEERQRGNFPDRFSGHQFPNYSSELNVNALLLGDSALYLCASSFGRADTQYFGPGTRLTVL.

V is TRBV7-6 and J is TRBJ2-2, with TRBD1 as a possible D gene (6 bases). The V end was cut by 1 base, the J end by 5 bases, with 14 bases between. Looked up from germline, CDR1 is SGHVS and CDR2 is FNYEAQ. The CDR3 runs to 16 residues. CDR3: CASSLVGAYETGELFF. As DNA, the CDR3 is TGTGCCAGCAGCTTAGTGGGGGCGTATGAGACCGGGGAGCTGTTTTTT.

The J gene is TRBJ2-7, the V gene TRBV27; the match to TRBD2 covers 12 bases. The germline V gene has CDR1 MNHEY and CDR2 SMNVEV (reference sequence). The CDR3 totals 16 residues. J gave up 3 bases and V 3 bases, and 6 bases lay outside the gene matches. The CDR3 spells CASSFPPGLAGYEQYF. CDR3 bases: TGTGCCAGCAGTTTCCCACCGGGACTAGCGGGCTACGAGCAGTACTTC.

The CDR3 sequence: CASSDRGIRGGYTF. The CDR3 nucleotides read TGTGCCAGCAGTGACAGGGGGATAAGGGGTGGCTACACCTTC. The genes are TRBV27 and TRBJ1-2; 9 nucleotides match TRBD1. From germline, CDR1 is MNHEY and CDR2 SMNVEV (reference sequence). This CDR3 contains 14 residues. V shed 5 bases and J 7 bases; nucleotides not matched to a gene: 8.

The CDR3 is CASSLIEQGKFGYTF. CDR3 coding DNA: TGTGCCAGCAGCTTAATCGAACAGGGGAAATTTGGCTACACCTTC. The chain combines TRBV7-9 with TRBJ1-2; TRBD1 agrees at 7 bases. The junction had 10 bases not matched to a gene; V was cut back by 2 bases and J by 7 bases. Germline CDR1 reads SEHNR; CDR2 reads FQNEAQ (reference sequence). The CDR3 sequence is 15 residues long. Full variable domain (rest looked up from reference TRBV7-9 and TRBJ1-2): DTGVSQNPRHKITKRGQNVTFRCDPISEHNRLYWYRQTLGQGPEFLTYFQNEAQLEKSRLLSDRFSAERPKGSFSTLEIQRTEQGDSAMYLCASSLIEQGKFGYTFGSGTRLTVV.

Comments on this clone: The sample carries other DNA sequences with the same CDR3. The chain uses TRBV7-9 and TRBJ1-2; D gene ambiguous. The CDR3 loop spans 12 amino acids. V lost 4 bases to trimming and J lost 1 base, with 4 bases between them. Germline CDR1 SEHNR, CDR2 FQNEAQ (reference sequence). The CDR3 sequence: CASSSGNYGYTF. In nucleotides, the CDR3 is TGTGCCAGCAGCTCCGGTAACTATGGCTACACCTTC.